The 24 T cell receptor beta chains below all came from one sample that was sequenced in a study of blood T cell repertoires in COVID-19. The assay was immunoSEQ multiplex PCR, and TCRdb's table has in-frame clones only and misses some. The sample records about 270,000 clones, roughly 86% being singletons. Sequences were obtained from peripheral blood. These receptors all come from a man in his forties or fifties with active or convalescent COVID-19.

This clone was found a few times. This chain uses TRBV2 with TRBJ2-1; 11 bases match TRBD2. The V gene end was trimmed by 3 bases and the J gene end by 3 bases; junction bases not matched to a gene: 1. The V gene's germline CDR1 is SNHLY and CDR2 FYNNEI. CDR3 size: 15 residues. The CDR3 DNA reads TGTGCCAGCAGTGAGACTAGCGGGGACTACAATGAGCAGTTCTTC. Its translation: CASSETSGDYNEQFF.

The chain is built from TRBV3-1 (or the pseudogene TRBV3-2) and TRBJ1-1, with TRBD1 matching 8 bases. The CDR3 length is 16 residues. The ends lost 3 bases at V and 1 base at J; junction bases unmatched: 7. Per the germline V gene, CDR1 is LGHDT and CDR2 is YNNKEL (reference sequence). This CDR3 is CASSQFQGAGNTEAFF. The CDR3 nucleotides are TGTGCCAGCAGCCAGTTTCAGGGGGCCGGGAACACTGAAGCTTTCTTT.

The J gene is TRBJ1-5, the V gene TRBV6-1; no firm D call. This CDR3 comprises 12 residues. V gave up 2 bases and J gave up 7 bases, with 6 bases separating them. From germline, CDR1 is MNHNS and CDR2 SASEGT. The CDR3 protein is CASSESGQPQHF. CDR3 in DNA: TGTGCCAGCAGTGAATCAGGACAGCCCCAGCATTTT.

The chain carries TRBV5-5 and TRBJ2-2; D uncertain. V was trimmed by 2 bases and J by 2 bases, leaving 7 bases between them. The CDR3 is 14 residues long. Germline V gene data show CDR1 as SGHKS and CDR2 as YYEKEE (reference sequence). The CDR3 spells CASSLTENTGELFF. The CDR3 DNA sequence: TGTGCCAGCAGCTTAACAGAAAACACCGGGGAGCTGTTTTTT.

A few counts support this clone. The chain combines TRBV11-2 with TRBJ1-5; tentative D call: TRBD1 (5 bases). The V and J ends lost 5 bases and 5 bases respectively, with 10 bases between them. Germline V lookup: CDR1 SGHAT, CDR2 FQNNGV. The CDR3 runs 13 residues. CDR3 in DNA: TGTGCCAGCAGCCGGGGGGACGATCAGCCCCAGCATTTT. It encodes CASSRGDDQPQHF.

This clone was detected only once. The genes are TRBV28 and TRBJ1-3, with no clear D. V was clipped by 10 bases and J by 2 bases, with 12 bases between them. Germline values: CDR1 MDHEN, CDR2 SYDVKM. The CDR3 totals 13 residues. CDR3 sequence: CATRERAGNTIYF. DNA for the CDR3: TGTGCCACCCGGGAGAGGGCTGGAAACACCATATATTTT. Filled out from reference TRBV28 and TRBJ1-3, the complete variable domain reads DVKVTQSSRYLVKRTGEKVFLECVQDMDHENMFWYRQDPGLGLRLIYFSYDVKMKEKGDIPEGYSVSREKKERFSLILESASTNQTSMYLCATRERAGNTIYFGEGSWLTVV.

This chain connects TRBV24-1 to TRBJ2-1, with 10 nucleotides matching TRBD1. Unmatched junction bases numbered 2, after V lost 0 bases and J lost 4 bases. Germline V lookup: CDR1 KGHDR, CDR2 SFDVKD. The CDR3 runs to 16 residues. The CDR3 loop reads CATSDLDRGPYNEQFF. The CDR3 DNA follows: TGTGCCACCAGTGATTTGGACAGGGGGCCTTACAATGAGCAGTTCTTC.

The chain links TRBV6-5 to TRBJ2-7, with 9 bases aligning to TRBD1. Per the germline V gene, CDR1 is MNHEY and CDR2 is SVGAGI. The V segment lost 0 bases and the J segment 4 bases; nucleotides outside the gene matches: 4. The CDR3 has 15 residues. The CDR3: CASSYSGQGRYEQYF. CDR3 bases: TGTGCCAGCAGTTACTCGGGACAGGGCCGATACGAGCAGTACTTC.

The chain uses TRBV5-1 and TRBJ2-7; 9 bases are a match to TRBD2. Germline assignment: CDR1 SGHRS and CDR2 YFSETQ. V was clipped by 4 bases and J by 9 bases; unmatched bases: 11. The CDR3 is 14 amino acids. CDR3 amino acids: CASSPGVAGEGQYF. In DNA form, the CDR3 reads TGCGCCAGCAGCCCCGGGGTAGCGGGAGAGGGGCAGTACTTC.

The V call is TRBV19, the J call TRBJ2-1; D gene uncertain. The CDR3 extends over 15 amino acids. V gave up 10 bases and J gave up 6 bases, with 22 bases separating them. Germline V gene sequence: CDR1 LNHDA, CDR2 SQIVND (reference sequence). The CDR3 loop reads CATSPWNQRPNEQFF. For the CDR3, the DNA is TGTGCCACCTCCCCGTGGAATCAGCGTCCCAATGAGCAGTTCTTC. Drawing the rest from reference TRBV19 and TRBJ2-1, the complete variable domain is DGGITQSPKYLFRKEGQNVTLSCEQNLNHDAMYWYRQDPGQGLRLIYYSQIVNDFQKGDIAEGYSVSREKKESFPLTVTSAQKNPTAFYLCATSPWNQRPNEQFFGPGTRLTVL.

J is TRBJ1-1 and V is TRBV11-2; TRBD1 is a possible D gene (5 bases). This CDR3 contains 16 residues. Germline CDR1 is SGHAT and CDR2 is FQNNGV. V was shortened by 3 bases and J by 7 bases, with 21 bases between the two germline ends. The CDR3 bases are TGTGCCAGCAGCTTCCCCTCCGCGCAGGGAAAGAGTGAAGCTTTCTTT. This codes for CASSFPSAQGKSEAFF.

CDR3 DNA sequence: TGTGCCAGCAGCTTGGTTCCGTCCGGCGAGCAGTACTTC. Protein product: CASSLVPSGEQYF. The chain links TRBV5-4 to TRBJ2-7; D gene uncertain. This CDR3 has 13 residues. Between the trimmed V and J ends, which lost 0 bases and 6 bases, there was a span of 10 bases. CDR1 SGHNT and CDR2 YYREEE come from the germline V gene (reference sequence). Full variable domain (outside the CDR3, taken from reference TRBV5-4 and TRBJ2-7): ETGVTQSPTHLIKTRGQQVTLRCSSQSGHNTVSWYQQALGQGPQFIFQYYREEENGRGNFPPRFSGLQFPNYSSELNVNALELDDSALYLCASSLVPSGEQYFGPGTRLTVT.

The chain uses TRBV10-3 and TRBJ1-6; D is ambiguous. The CDR3 has 13 amino acids. The V gene's germline CDR1 is ENHRY and CDR2 SYGVKD. Deletions cut 3 bases from V and 8 bases from J, with 8 bases between. CDR3 sequence reads: CAISDGSHSPLHF. The DNA of the CDR3 is TGTGCCATCAGTGACGGGTCTCATTCACCCCTCCACTTT.

V usage is TRBV18 and J usage is TRBJ2-7; TRBD1 matches 11 bases. The V gene's germline CDR1 is KGHSH and CDR2 LQKENI. The CDR3 sequence is 16 residues long. The V segment lost 3 bases and the J segment 7 bases; nucleotides outside the gene matches: 11. The CDR3 here is CASSPVGTGGLGEQYF. The CDR3 nucleotides read TGTGCCAGCTCACCGGTTGGGACAGGGGGTTTGGGGGAGCAGTACTTC.

The chain recombines TRBV28 with TRBJ1-4; no firm D call. The V gene's germline CDR1 is MDHEN and CDR2 SYDVKM. The CDR3 spans 17 residues. The ends were cut back, 4 bases at V and 3 bases at J, with 18 bases in the middle. CDR3 region: CASSSPPGRQSNEKLFF. The CDR3 nucleotides read TGTGCCAGCAGTTCCCCTCCGGGGAGGCAATCTAATGAAAAACTGTTTTTT. Based on the CDR3 plus reference TRBV28 and TRBJ1-4, the full variable domain is DVKVTQSSRYLVKRTGEKVFLECVQDMDHENMFWYRQDPGLGLRLIYFSYDVKMKEKGDIPEGYSVSREKKERFSLILESASTNQTSMYLCASSSPPGRQSNEKLFFGSGTQLSVL.

The chain combines TRBV5-6 with TRBJ1-6, with no clear D. This CDR3 is 15 amino acids long. The germline V gene encodes CDR1 SGHDT and CDR2 YYEEEE. The V end lost 5 bases, the J end lost 5 bases, and 14 bases lay between the germline ends. The CDR3 coding sequence is TGTGCCAGCAGACCAGGACTTGCAGATAATTCACCCCTCCACTTT. Translated: CASRPGLADNSPLHF. The full variable domain, in which reference TRBV5-6 and TRBJ1-6 provide the parts outside the CDR3, is DAGVTQSPTHLIKTRGQQVTLRCSPKSGHDTVSWYQQALGQGPQFIFQYYEEEERQRGNFPDRFSGHQFPNYSSELNVNALLLGDSALYLCASRPGLADNSPLHFGNGTRLTVT.

This sequence joins TRBV30 and TRBJ2-1; maybe TRBD1 (5 bases). Germline V lookup: CDR1 GTSNPN, CDR2 SVGIG (reference sequence). CDR3 length: 13 amino acids. Trimming stripped 7 bases from V and 4 bases from J, with 14 bases between. The chain's CDR3 is CAYIDQGYNEQFF. As DNA, the CDR3 is TGTGCCTACATCGACCAGGGTTACAATGAGCAGTTCTTC. Full variable domain (missing parts from reference TRBV30 and TRBJ2-1): SQTIHQWPATLVQPVGSPLSLECTVEGTSNPNLYWYRQAAGRGLQLLFYSVGIGQISSEVPQNLSASRPQDRQFILSSKKLLLSDSGFYLCAYIDQGYNEQFFGPGTRLTVL.

V and J are TRBV10-3 and TRBJ1-5, with D possibly matching TRBD1 (5 bases). V gave up 3 bases and J gave up 4 bases, with 7 bases separating them. Germline assignment: CDR1 ENHRY and CDR2 SYGVKD. This CDR3 has 13 residues. CDR3 in amino acids: CAISDPGNQPQHF. CDR3 sequence (DNA): TGTGCCATCAGTGATCCAGGGAATCAGCCCCAGCATTTT.

This clone is a singleton in its sample. The chain joins TRBV5-6 to TRBJ2-2; 7 positions agree with TRBD2. This CDR3 is 13 amino acids long. In germline, CDR1 is SGHDT, CDR2 YYEEEE. With V trimmed by 1 base and J by 6 bases, 0 bases remained unmatched. The CDR3 loop is CASSLSGAGELFF. In DNA, the CDR3 is TGTGCCAGCAGCTTGAGCGGGGCCGGGGAGCTGTTTTTT.

The V gene is TRBV5-6, the J gene TRBJ2-1; D uncertain. Germline CDR1 is SGHDT and CDR2 is YYEEEE. V was clipped by 1 base and J by 9 bases, with 11 bases between them. The CDR3 has 13 residues. CDR3 in amino acids: CASSLPSDPEQFF. The CDR3, as DNA: TGTGCCAGCAGCTTGCCCAGCGACCCTGAGCAGTTCTTC. The full variable domain, in which reference TRBV5-6 and TRBJ2-1 provide the parts outside the CDR3, is DAGVTQSPTHLIKTRGQQVTLRCSPKSGHDTVSWYQQALGQGPQFIFQYYEEEERQRGNFPDRFSGHQFPNYSSELNVNALLLGDSALYLCASSLPSDPEQFFGPGTRLTVL.

A note on this clone: One junction end disagrees with the germline gene, perhaps due to a read error. The genes are TRBV6-4 and TRBJ2-3; 10 bases are shared with TRBD2. The V gene's germline CDR1 is MRHNA and CDR2 SNTAGT. The length of the CDR3 is 14 residues. The CDR3 DNA sequence: TGTGCCAGCAGTGCCGGGACTAGCGTCGATATGCAGTATTTT. Translated, it gives CASSAGTSVDMQYF.

The chain joins TRBV3-1 (or the pseudogene TRBV3-2) to TRBJ1-5, with D possibly TRBD1 on 6 matching bases. Germline CDR1 reads LGHDT; CDR2 reads YNNKEL (reference sequence). The ends were cut back, 2 bases at V and 0 bases at J, with 8 bases in the middle. CDR3 length: 15 residues. The CDR3 DNA reads TGTGCCAGCAGCCAATACAGGGATAGCAATCAGCCCCAGCATTTT. This gives the protein CASSQYRDSNQPQHF.

The sample holds one count of this clone. This chain uses TRBV11-3 with TRBJ2-7; TRBD2 matches at 15 bases. CDR3 length: 17 residues. Germline CDR1 SGHNT, CDR2 YENEEA. V was pared by 5 bases and J by 0 bases, with 5 bases of the junction left unmatched. The chain's CDR3 is CASSRTSGRGYSYEQYF. The CDR3 nucleotides read TGTGCCAGCAGCCGGACTAGCGGGAGGGGATACTCCTACGAGCAGTACTTC.

The chain carries TRBV10-3 and TRBJ2-1; 12 nucleotides align to TRBD2. The germline V gene has CDR1 ENHRY and CDR2 SYGVKD. The ends lost 3 bases at V and 0 bases at J; junction bases unmatched: 6. This CDR3 has 18 amino acids. The CDR3: CAISEPGLAGNSYNEQFF. The DNA for the CDR3 is TGTGCCATCAGTGAACCAGGACTAGCGGGGAACTCCTACAATGAGCAGTTCTTC.